The entry below gives a single TCR beta chain sequence along with its context. Its antigen is currently unknown. The data were obtained in a study of CD8 T cells in ankylosing spondylitis. Overall study results and limits: Enrichment of disease-linked clones was reportedly significant in matched ankylosing spondylitis synovial fluid.

Making the TCR beta libraries involved quantitative 5'-RACE with molecular barcodes. TCRdb reanalysed the 5' RACE reads using MiXCR and keeps one entry per CDR3 protein. The data hold 150,000 to 200,000 distinct CDR3 sequences, with roughly a third observed a single time. The sequencing sample was made of synovial fluid, either unsorted or a sorted T cell fraction (not recorded which). This receptor was obtained from a male donor with ankylosing spondylitis.

DNA of the CDR3: TGTGCCAGCAGCTTAGCTGGGCGGGGGGTATCGGAGACCCAGTACTTC. This gives the protein CASSLAGRGVSETQYF. The V and J genes are TRBV7-2 and TRBJ2-5, with 8 nucleotides matching TRBD2. CDR3 length: 16 amino acids. The J segment lost 5 bases and the V segment lost 0 bases, leaving 8 bases of the junction unmatched. Looked up from germline, CDR1 is SGHTA and CDR2 is FQGNSA.